This T cell receptor beta chain was obtained from a study of T-cell memory formation after mild COVID-19. Looking at the study overall: The study found TCR clusters largely donor specific.

This clonotype was observed many times. Its antigen remains unknown. TCRdb re-analysed the 5' RACE reads in MiXCR, keeping a single row per CDR3 protein. The data show 500,000 to 600,000 distinct CDR3 sequences, over 15% seen once. General study results and limits: Whether second-wave clones peaking at day 37 were SARS-CoV-2 specific went unconfirmed.

The CDR3 is 15 amino acids. With V trimmed by 4 bases and J by 3 bases, 2 bases remained unmatched. Germline V lookup: CDR1 MNHEY, CDR2 SVGAGI. The material sequenced was PBMCs or a T cell subset sorted from them (not recorded which). This TCR derives from an adult woman who had mild COVID-19 (a few samples of this study predate the infection). Cell type and time point are not known. The chain recombines TRBV6-5 with TRBJ2-2; 10 bases line up with TRBD1. CDR3 sequence reads: CASSWGTGDTGELFF. The CDR3 region has the DNA TGTGCCAGCAGTTGGGGGACAGGGGACACCGGGGAGCTGTTTTTT.